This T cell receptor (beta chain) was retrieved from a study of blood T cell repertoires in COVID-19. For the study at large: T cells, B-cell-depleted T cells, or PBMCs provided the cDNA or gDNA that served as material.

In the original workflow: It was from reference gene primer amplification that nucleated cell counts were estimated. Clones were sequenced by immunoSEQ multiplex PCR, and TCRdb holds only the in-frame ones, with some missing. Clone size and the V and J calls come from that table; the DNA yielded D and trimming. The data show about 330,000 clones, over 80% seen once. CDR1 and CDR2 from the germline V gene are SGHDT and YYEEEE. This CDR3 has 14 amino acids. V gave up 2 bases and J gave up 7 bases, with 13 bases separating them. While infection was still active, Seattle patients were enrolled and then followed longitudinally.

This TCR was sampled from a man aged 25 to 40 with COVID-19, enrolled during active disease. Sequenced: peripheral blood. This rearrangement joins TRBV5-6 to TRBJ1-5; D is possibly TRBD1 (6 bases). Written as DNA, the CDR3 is TGTGCCAGCAGCTTTGGACAGTCGGGGCAGCCCCAGCATTTT. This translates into CASSFGQSGQPQHF.